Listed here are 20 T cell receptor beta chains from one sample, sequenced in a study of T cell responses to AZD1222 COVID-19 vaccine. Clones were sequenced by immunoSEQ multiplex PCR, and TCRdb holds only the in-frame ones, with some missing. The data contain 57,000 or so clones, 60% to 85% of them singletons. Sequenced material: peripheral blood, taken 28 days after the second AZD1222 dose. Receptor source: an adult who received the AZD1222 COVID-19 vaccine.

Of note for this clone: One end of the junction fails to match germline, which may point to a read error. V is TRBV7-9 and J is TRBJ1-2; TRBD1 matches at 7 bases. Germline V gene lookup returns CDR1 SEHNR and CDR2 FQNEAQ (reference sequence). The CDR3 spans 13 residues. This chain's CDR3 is CASSPTDLDREVF. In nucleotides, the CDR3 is TGTGCCAGCAGCCCGACGGATCTTGACAGGGAGGTCTTC.

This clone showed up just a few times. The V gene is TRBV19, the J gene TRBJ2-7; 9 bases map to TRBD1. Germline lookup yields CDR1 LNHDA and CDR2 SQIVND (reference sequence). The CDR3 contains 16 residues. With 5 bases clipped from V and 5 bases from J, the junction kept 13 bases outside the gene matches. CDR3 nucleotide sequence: TGTGCCAGTAGTTCCCACCCGGACAGGGGAGGCCACGAGCAGTACTTC. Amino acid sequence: CASSSHPDRGGHEQYF.

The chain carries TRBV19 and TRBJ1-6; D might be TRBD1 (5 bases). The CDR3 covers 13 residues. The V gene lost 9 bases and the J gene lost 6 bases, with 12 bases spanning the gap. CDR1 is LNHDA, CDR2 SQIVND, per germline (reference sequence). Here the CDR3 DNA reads TGTGCCAGCCGGACACGGATTAATTCACCCCTCCACTTT. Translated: CASRTRINSPLHF.

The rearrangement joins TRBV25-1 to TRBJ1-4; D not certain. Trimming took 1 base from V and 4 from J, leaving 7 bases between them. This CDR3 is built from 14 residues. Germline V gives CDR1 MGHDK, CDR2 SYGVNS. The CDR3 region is CASSEFGDNEKLFF. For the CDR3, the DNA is TGTGCCAGCAGTGAATTTGGGGATAATGAAAAACTGTTTTTT.

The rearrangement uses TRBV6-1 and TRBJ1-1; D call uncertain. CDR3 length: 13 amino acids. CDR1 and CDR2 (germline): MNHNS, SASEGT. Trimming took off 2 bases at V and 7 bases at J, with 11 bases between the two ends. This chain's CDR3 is CASSERNRYEAFF. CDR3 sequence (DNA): TGTGCCAGCAGTGAACGGAACAGATATGAAGCTTTCTTT.

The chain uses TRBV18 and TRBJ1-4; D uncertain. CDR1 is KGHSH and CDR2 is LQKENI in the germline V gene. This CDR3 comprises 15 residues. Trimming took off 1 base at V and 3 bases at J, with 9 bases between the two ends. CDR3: CASSPRGGPNEKLFF. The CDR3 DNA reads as TGTGCCAGCTCACCACGAGGCGGACCTAATGAAAAACTGTTTTTT.

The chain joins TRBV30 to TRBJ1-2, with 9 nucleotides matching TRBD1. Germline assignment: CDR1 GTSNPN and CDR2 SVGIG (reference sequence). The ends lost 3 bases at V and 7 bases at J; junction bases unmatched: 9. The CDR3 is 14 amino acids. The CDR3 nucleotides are TGTGCCTGGAGCGCCGGACAGGGGCTTTCTGGCTACACCTTC. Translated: CAWSAGQGLSGYTF.

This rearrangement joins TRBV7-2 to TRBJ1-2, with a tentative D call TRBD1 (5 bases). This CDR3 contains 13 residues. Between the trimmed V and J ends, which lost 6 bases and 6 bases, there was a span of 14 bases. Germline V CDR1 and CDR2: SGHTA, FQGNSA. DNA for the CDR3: TGTGCCAGCAGTACGGACAACGTGAATGGCTACACCTTC. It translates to CASSTDNVNGYTF.

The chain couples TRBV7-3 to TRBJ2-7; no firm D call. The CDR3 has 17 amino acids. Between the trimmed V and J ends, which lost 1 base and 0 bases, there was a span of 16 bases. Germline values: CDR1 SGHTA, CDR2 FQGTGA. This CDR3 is CASSLKGIPAVSYEQYF. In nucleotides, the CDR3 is TGTGCCAGCAGCTTAAAAGGGATACCGGCGGTCTCCTACGAGCAGTACTTC.

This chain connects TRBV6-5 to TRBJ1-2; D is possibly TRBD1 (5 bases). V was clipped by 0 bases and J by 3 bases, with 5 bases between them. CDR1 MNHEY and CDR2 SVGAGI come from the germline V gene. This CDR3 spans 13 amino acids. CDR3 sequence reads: CASSYSGDYGYTF. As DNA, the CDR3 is TGTGCCAGCAGTTACTCAGGGGACTATGGCTACACCTTC.

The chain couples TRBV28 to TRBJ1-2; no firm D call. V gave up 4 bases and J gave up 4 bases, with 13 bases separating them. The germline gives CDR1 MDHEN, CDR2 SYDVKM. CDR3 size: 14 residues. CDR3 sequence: CASSSTTEIYGYTF. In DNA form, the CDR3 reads TGTGCCAGCAGTTCTACTACAGAGATCTATGGCTACACCTTC.

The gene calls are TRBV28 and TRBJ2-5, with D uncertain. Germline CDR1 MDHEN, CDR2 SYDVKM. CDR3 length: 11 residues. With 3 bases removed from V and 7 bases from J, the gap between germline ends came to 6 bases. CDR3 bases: TGTGCCAGCAGTTTTCACGGGACCCAGTACTTC. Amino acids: CASSFHGTQYF.

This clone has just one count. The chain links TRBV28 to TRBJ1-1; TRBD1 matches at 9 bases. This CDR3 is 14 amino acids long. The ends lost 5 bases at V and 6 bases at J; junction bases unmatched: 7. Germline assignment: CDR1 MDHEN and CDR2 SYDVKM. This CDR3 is CASSKQGAVAEAFF. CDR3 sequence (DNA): TGTGCCAGCAGTAAACAGGGGGCTGTGGCTGAAGCTTTCTTT.

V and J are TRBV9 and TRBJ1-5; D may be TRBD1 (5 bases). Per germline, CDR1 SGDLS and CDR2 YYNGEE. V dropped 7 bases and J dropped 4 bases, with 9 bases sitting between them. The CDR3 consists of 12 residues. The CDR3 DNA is TGTGCCAGCGGGACTTTAAATCAGCCCCAGCATTTT. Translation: CASGTLNQPQHF.

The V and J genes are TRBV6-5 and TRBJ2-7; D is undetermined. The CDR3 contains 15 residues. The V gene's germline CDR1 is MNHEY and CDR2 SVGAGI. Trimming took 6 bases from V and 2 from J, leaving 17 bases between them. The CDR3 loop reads CASSSGGGIPYEQYF. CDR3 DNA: TGTGCCAGCAGCTCTGGTGGTGGGATCCCCTACGAGCAGTACTTC.

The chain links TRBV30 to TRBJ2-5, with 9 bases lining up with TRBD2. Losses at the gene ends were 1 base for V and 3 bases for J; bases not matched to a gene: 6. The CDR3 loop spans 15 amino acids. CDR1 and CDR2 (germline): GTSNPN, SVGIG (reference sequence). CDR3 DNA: TGTGCCTGGAGTGGGTGGCCTAGCGGGGAAGAGACCCAGTACTTC. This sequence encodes CAWSGWPSGEETQYF.

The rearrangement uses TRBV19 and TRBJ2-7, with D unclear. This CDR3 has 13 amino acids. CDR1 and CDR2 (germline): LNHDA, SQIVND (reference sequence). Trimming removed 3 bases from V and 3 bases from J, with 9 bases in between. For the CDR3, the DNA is TGTGCCAGTAGTATTGGACCCAACTACGAGCAGTACTTC. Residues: CASSIGPNYEQYF.

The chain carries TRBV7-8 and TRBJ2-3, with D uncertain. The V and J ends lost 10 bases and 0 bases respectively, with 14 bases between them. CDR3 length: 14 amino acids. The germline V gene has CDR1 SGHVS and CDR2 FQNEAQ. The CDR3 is CAIGPLSSTDTQYF. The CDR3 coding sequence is TGTGCCATTGGACCATTGTCTAGCACAGATACGCAGTATTTT.

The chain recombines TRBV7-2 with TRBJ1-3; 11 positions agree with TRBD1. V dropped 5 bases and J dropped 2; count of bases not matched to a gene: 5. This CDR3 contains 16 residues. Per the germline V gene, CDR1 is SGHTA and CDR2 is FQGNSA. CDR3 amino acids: CASSPGDRGAGNTIYF. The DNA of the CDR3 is TGTGCCAGCAGCCCAGGGGACAGGGGGGCTGGAAACACCATATATTTT.

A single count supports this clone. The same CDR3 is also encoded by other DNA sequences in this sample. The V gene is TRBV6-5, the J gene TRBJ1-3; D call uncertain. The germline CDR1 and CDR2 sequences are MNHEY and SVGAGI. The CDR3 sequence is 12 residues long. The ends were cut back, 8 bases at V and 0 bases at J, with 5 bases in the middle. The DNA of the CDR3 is TGTGCCAGCGGGTACTCTGGAAACACCATATATTTT. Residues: CASGYSGNTIYF.